Described below is a single T cell receptor beta chain sequence and its context. Profiled with immunoSEQ multiplex PCR; TCRdb holds only in-frame clones, not every one. The data show under 200,000 clones, about 89% seen once. The CDR3 extends over 12 amino acids. The V gene lost 7 bases and the J gene lost 7 bases, with 13 bases spanning the gap. The germline CDR1 and CDR2 sequences are SNHLY and FYNNEI. The source of the sample is a study of blood T cell repertoires in COVID-19. Study overall: Donors in the United States, Italy and Spain gave samples during acute or convalescent COVID-19. From T cells, B-cell-depleted T cells, or PBMCs came the material, which was cDNA or gDNA.

The sequence was collected from a man in his forties with active or convalescent COVID-19. This sequence joins TRBV2 and TRBJ1-1; no firm D call. Sequencing was performed on peripheral blood. The CDR3 loop is CASTPRSVEAFF. CDR3 coding DNA: TGTGCCAGCACCCCTCGCAGCGTTGAAGCTTTCTTT. Based on the CDR3 plus reference TRBV2 and TRBJ1-1, the full variable domain is EPEVTQTPSHQVTQMGQEVILRCVPISNHLYFYWYRQILGQKVEFLVSFYNNEISEKSEIFDDQFSVERPDGSNFTLKIRSTKLEDSAMYFCASTPRSVEAFFGQGTRLTVV.